The 15 T cell receptor beta chains presented below share a single source sample, sequenced in a study of post-analysis software for immune sequencing data. Researchers reported that TCR beta cDNA libraries carried unique molecular identifiers. One entry per CDR3 protein, called by TCRdb with MiXCR from the PCR reads. The sample includes roughly 160,000 distinct CDR3 sequences, under 40% of them seen just once. The material was blood, obtained after autologous hematopoietic stem cell transplantation. The origin of the receptors is a girl aged 5 to 17 with multiple sclerosis.

This chain connects TRBV7-8 to TRBJ2-5, with D possibly TRBD2 on 6 matching bases. The CDR3 covers 12 residues. Germline V gene data show CDR1 as SGHVS and CDR2 as FQNEAQ. Between the trimmed V and J ends, which lost 5 bases and 12 bases, there was a span of 16 bases. The CDR3 is CASSPDSGDEYF. CDR3 DNA sequence: TGTGCCAGCAGCCCAGACTCGGGGGATGAGTACTTC.

In its sample, this clonotype was seen a few times. This chain links TRBV6-1 with TRBJ1-2, with a possible D match to TRBD1 (6 bases). Germline loops: CDR1 MNHNS, CDR2 SASEGT. V lost 7 bases, J lost 0 bases, and 21 bases lay in between. This CDR3 has 17 residues. DNA of the CDR3: TGTGCCAGCACCCGGGGGGACAATACCTTTACTAACTATGGCTACACCTTC. Residues: CASTRGDNTFTNYGYTF.

Concerning this clonotype: A clone one base away is much larger, so this may be a read error. This chain joins TRBV29-1 and TRBJ2-4, with D perhaps matching TRBD2 (5 bases). With 3 bases removed from V and 13 bases from J, the gap between germline ends came to 16 bases. From germline, CDR1 is SQVTM and CDR2 ANQGSEA. This CDR3 comprises 12 residues. CDR3 protein: CSVDGFPWEQYF. The CDR3 DNA sequence: TGCAGCGTTGACGGATTTCCCTGGGAGCAGTACTTC.

The J gene is TRBJ2-1, the V gene TRBV18, with TRBD1 matching 8 bases. J was trimmed by 0 bases and V by 2 bases; bases with no gene match: 6. Germline V gives CDR1 KGHSH, CDR2 LQKENI. There are 17 residues in the CDR3. In DNA form, the CDR3 reads TGTGCCAGCTCACCATGGGGAGGACAGGGCTCCTACAATGAGCAGTTCTTC. Protein: CASSPWGGQGSYNEQFF. The entire variable domain, with the rest obtained from reference TRBV18 and TRBJ2-1, is as follows: NAGVMQNPRHLVRRRGQEARLRCSPMKGHSHVYWYRQLPEEGLKFMVYLQKENIIDESGMPKERFSAEFPKEGPSILRIQQVVRGDSAAYFCASSPWGGQGSYNEQFFGPGTRLTVL.

In its sample, this clonotype was seen many times. The chain combines TRBV6-6 with TRBJ2-3; D unresolved. Trimming took off 2 bases at V and 9 bases at J, with 15 bases between the two ends. The CDR3 spans 14 residues. Germline CDR1 MNHNY, CDR2 SVGAGI (reference sequence). The CDR3 loop is CASSYPPEQITQYF. CDR3 DNA: TGTGCCAGCAGTTACCCACCCGAGCAGATAACGCAGTATTTT.

The chain carries TRBV20-1 and TRBJ2-2, with D possibly TRBD2 on 5 matching bases. Germline values: CDR1 DFQATT, CDR2 SNEGSKA (reference sequence). The CDR3 is 15 amino acids. Trimming left V 5 bases short and J 0 bases short, with 13 bases between. Written as DNA, the CDR3 is TGCAGTGCTCGGTCCGGGGTGACGAACACCGGGGAGCTGTTTTTT. It translates to CSARSGVTNTGELFF.

This clonotype was seen only a few times. The gene calls are TRBV5-1 and TRBJ2-1, with no clear D. Germline loops: CDR1 SGHRS, CDR2 YFSETQ. This CDR3 is built from 14 residues. Between the trimmed V and J ends, which lost 0 bases and 7 bases, there was a span of 11 bases. The CDR3 is CASSLEAVSNEQFF. The CDR3 nucleotides read TGCGCCAGCAGCTTGGAGGCAGTCTCGAATGAGCAGTTCTTC.

V and J are TRBV7-8 and TRBJ2-1; the D is unclear. V was trimmed by 1 base and J by 6 bases, leaving 16 bases between them. This CDR3 is built from 16 residues. Looked up from germline, CDR1 is SGHVS and CDR2 is FQNEAQ. CDR3 region: CASSLGAVGSPNEQFF. The CDR3 DNA reads TGTGCCAGCAGCTTAGGAGCAGTGGGCAGTCCCAATGAGCAGTTCTTC.

This clonotype was found a few times. This sequence joins TRBV6-2 or TRBV6-3 and TRBJ2-7; either TRBD1 or TRBD2 may fit D (5 bases each). V was cut by 6 bases and J by 3 bases, with 9 bases left in between. CDR1 and CDR2 from the germline V gene are MNHEY and SVGEGT. The CDR3 is made up of 12 amino acids. The CDR3 bases are TGTGCCAGCAGGGGACCACTCTACGAGCAGTACTTC. It encodes CASRGPLYEQYF.

This clonotype has just a few counts. The chain carries TRBV20-1 and TRBJ1-5; tentative D call: TRBD1 (6 bases). Between the trimmed V and J ends, which lost 0 bases and 7 bases, there was a span of 22 bases. Germline V gene lookup returns CDR1 DFQATT and CDR2 SNEGSKA (reference sequence). The CDR3 has 17 residues. CDR3 nucleotides: TGCAGTGCTAGAGATCAAGGTTGGAGGGGGGGCACCCAGCCCCAGCATTTT. It translates to CSARDQGWRGGTQPQHF.

The chain recombines TRBV5-1 with TRBJ1-1; TRBD1 matches 8 bases. J was trimmed by 7 bases and V by 2 bases; bases with no gene match: 7. The germline CDR1 and CDR2 sequences are SGHRS and YFSETQ. The CDR3 sequence is 14 residues long. DNA of the CDR3: TGCGCCAGCAGCTTCCAGGGGGCTAGGGGTGAAGCTTTCTTT. This encodes CASSFQGARGEAFF. Complete variable domain (other parts from reference TRBV5-1 and TRBJ1-1): KAGVTQTPRYLIKTRGQQVTLSCSPISGHRSVSWYQQTPGQGLQFLFEYFSETQRNKGNFPGRFSGRQFSNSRSEMNVSTLELGDSALYLCASSFQGARGEAFFGQGTRLTVV.

This clonotype was seen more than once but under ten times. The chain uses TRBV6-2 or TRBV6-3 and TRBJ2-7; no reliable D call. Germline V CDR1 and CDR2: MNHEY, SVGEGT. Trimming pared 5 bases from V and 3 bases from J, leaving 5 bases between. There are 11 residues in the CDR3. Here the CDR3 DNA reads TGTGCCAGCAGTCAATTCTACGAGCAGTACTTC. Encoded protein: CASSQFYEQYF.

The chain uses TRBV11-2 and TRBJ2-1; the D is unclear. Deletions cut 2 bases from V and 6 bases from J, with 8 bases between. Germline CDR1 SGHAT, CDR2 FQNNGV. CDR3 size: 13 residues. CDR3 DNA: TGTGCCAGCAGCTTAATCGGGTCCAATGAGCAGTTCTTC. It codes for CASSLIGSNEQFF.

In this sample, this clonotype turned up a few times. V usage is TRBV27 and J usage is TRBJ2-5; 7 nucleotides align to TRBD1. Germline V gives CDR1 MNHEY, CDR2 SMNVEV (reference sequence). The CDR3 length is 16 residues. Germline trimming cut 6 bases from V and 1 base from J; bases unmatched to any gene: 11. The CDR3, as DNA: TGTGCCAGCAGCCCACAGGGGCATCCTTCCCAAGAGACCCAGTACTTC. This codes for CASSPQGHPSQETQYF.

This clonotype was detected only a few times. V is TRBV20-1 and J is TRBJ2-7, with TRBD1 matching over 10 bases. The CDR3 extends over 14 amino acids. CDR1 is DFQATT and CDR2 is SNEGSKA in the germline V gene (reference sequence). Unmatched junction bases numbered 5, after V lost 6 bases and J lost 0 bases. This chain's CDR3 is CSAIDRGRSYEQYF. The DNA of the CDR3 is TGCAGTGCGATAGACAGGGGGCGCTCCTACGAGCAGTACTTC.